The sequence of this TCR beta chain was determined in a study of blood T cell repertoires in COVID-19. Germline CDR1 is ENHRY and CDR2 is SYGVKD. V shed 2 bases and J 2 bases; nucleotides not matched to a gene: 1. The CDR3 runs 14 residues. Methods used by the authors: Quantification of nucleated cells was approximated via reference gene primer amplification. The method was immunoSEQ multiplex PCR; TCRdb's version includes in-frame clones alone and lacks a portion of them. V and J calls and clone size are those listed in that table; D and trimming were worked out from the DNA. The sample carries 110,000 to 150,000 clones, roughly 90% recorded once.

This receptor was identified in a man between 65 and 79 years old with acute or convalescent COVID-19. The V gene is TRBV10-3, the J gene TRBJ2-5; 8 positions agree with TRBD1. Sequences were obtained from peripheral blood. CDR3 bases: TGTGCCATCAGTGAGCGGACAGGGCAAGAGACCCAGTACTTC. Amino acid sequence: CAISERTGQETQYF.